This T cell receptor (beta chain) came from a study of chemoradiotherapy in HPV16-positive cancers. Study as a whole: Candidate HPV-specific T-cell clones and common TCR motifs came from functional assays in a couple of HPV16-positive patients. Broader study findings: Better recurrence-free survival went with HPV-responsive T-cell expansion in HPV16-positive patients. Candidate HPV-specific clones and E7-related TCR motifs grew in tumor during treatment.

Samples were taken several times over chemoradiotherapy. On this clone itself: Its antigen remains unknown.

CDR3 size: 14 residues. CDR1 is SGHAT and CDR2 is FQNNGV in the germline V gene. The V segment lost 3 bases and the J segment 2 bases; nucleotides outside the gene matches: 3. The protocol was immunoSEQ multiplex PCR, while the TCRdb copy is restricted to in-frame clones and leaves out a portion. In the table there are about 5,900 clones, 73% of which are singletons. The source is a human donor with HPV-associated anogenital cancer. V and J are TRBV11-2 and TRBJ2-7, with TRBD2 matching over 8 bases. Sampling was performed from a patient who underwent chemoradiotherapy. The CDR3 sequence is CASSLAGGAYEQYF. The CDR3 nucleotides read TGTGCCAGCAGCTTGGCGGGGGGCGCCTACGAGCAGTACTTC.